These 19 T cell receptor beta chains were all obtained from the same sample, sequenced in a study of neurological immune-mediated disorders. TCRdb used MiXCR to reprocess the 5' RACE reads, holding one entry per CDR3 protein. This table has roughly 19,000 distinct CDR3 sequences, about 7.5% appearing once. Sequencing input: CD8+ T cells from blood. These receptors all come from a woman in her 30s with HTLV-1-associated myelopathy (HAM/TSP).

This clonotype was observed at least ten times. V and J are TRBV5-6 and TRBJ2-3, with D possibly being TRBD1 or TRBD2 (5 bases each). CDR1 SGHDT and CDR2 YYEEEE come from the germline V gene. Trimming cost V 2 bases and J 2 bases, with 6 bases left between them. The CDR3 length is 13 residues. The CDR3 coding sequence is TGTGCCAGCAGCTTCGGGACCACAGATACGCAGTATTTT. Translated, it gives CASSFGTTDTQYF. The whole variable domain, filled in from reference TRBV5-6 and TRBJ2-3, reads DAGVTQSPTHLIKTRGQQVTLRCSPKSGHDTVSWYQQALGQGPQFIFQYYEEEERQRGNFPDRFSGHQFPNYSSELNVNALLLGDSALYLCASSFGTTDTQYFGPGTRLTVL.

There are many counts of this clonotype. This chain links TRBV7-9 with TRBJ1-2; perhaps TRBD1 as D (6 bases). The V end lost 5 bases, the J end lost 1 base, and 23 bases lay between the germline ends. There are 18 residues in the CDR3. Germline V CDR1 and CDR2: SEHNR, FQNEAQ (reference sequence). In DNA form, the CDR3 reads TGTGCCAGCAGCACAAACGACTGGGACAATAAATTTAACTATGGCTACACCTTC. It encodes CASSTNDWDNKFNYGYTF.

By sample share, this clonotype is medium-sized. The rearrangement links TRBV9 to TRBJ2-7; D is ambiguous. The V end was cut by 0 bases, the J end by 2 bases, with 9 bases between. This CDR3 region has 14 residues. The V gene's germline CDR1 is SGDLS and CDR2 YYNGEE. This chain's CDR3 is CASSVGQVPYEQYF. The CDR3 DNA follows: TGTGCCAGCAGCGTAGGTCAGGTACCCTACGAGCAGTACTTC.

This clonotype came up many times. This rearrangement joins TRBV3-1 to TRBJ1-2; D remains ambiguous. Trimming took 1 base from V and 5 from J, leaving 20 bases between them. The CDR3 runs to 17 residues. Germline lookup yields CDR1 LGHDT and CDR2 YNNKEL (reference sequence). CDR3 in DNA: TGTGCCAGCAGCCAAGGTCGTGGCGGGATGGGGATATATGGCTACACCTTC. It yields the protein CASSQGRGGMGIYGYTF.

This clonotype was detected many times. The chain links TRBV14 to TRBJ2-7, with a weak D call TRBD1 (7 bases). The CDR3 contains 17 residues. Trimming left V 0 bases short and J 3 bases short, with 18 bases between. CDR1 is SGHDN, CDR2 FVKESK, per germline. This CDR3 is CASSQDPITGEDYEQYF. The CDR3 nucleotides read TGTGCCAGCAGCCAAGACCCCATAACAGGGGAGGACTACGAGCAGTACTTC.

Relative to its sample, this clonotype is medium-sized (0.01 to 0.1%). The CDR3: CASSNQGDRGNSPLHF. The CDR3, as DNA: TGTGCCAGCAGCAACCAGGGAGACAGGGGTAATTCACCCCTCCACTTT. J is TRBJ1-6 and V is TRBV21-1; the table calls TRBD1, which could not be checked here. TRBV21-1 is a listed pseudogene. The CDR3 totals 16 residues.

This clonotype was recorded at least ten times. Written as DNA, the CDR3 is TGTGCCATCAGTGAGACGCCGAACTATGGCTACACCTTC. Protein sequence: CAISETPNYGYTF. The rearrangement links TRBV10-3 to TRBJ1-2; D gene uncertain. The V gene's germline CDR1 is ENHRY and CDR2 SYGVKD. The germline V and J ends were trimmed by 2 bases and 2 bases, with 6 bases remaining between them. This CDR3 is 13 amino acids long.

This clonotype counts as medium-sized (0.01 to 0.1%). V and J are TRBV20-1 and TRBJ2-4; D ambiguous. V was pared by 4 bases and J by 8 bases, with 12 bases between. The CDR3 is 12 residues long. Germline V lookup: CDR1 DFQATT, CDR2 SNEGSKA (reference sequence). CDR3 bases: TGCAGTGCTAATTGGTTTGGGGACATTCAGTACTTC. This translates into CSANWFGDIQYF.

The chain uses TRBV9 and TRBJ2-7; the match to TRBD2 covers 8 bases. J lost 0 bases, V lost 4 bases, and 6 bases had no gene match. The germline V gene encodes CDR1 SGDLS and CDR2 YYNGEE. This CDR3 region has 15 residues. The CDR3 DNA sequence: TGTGCCAGCAGCCCCCAGCGGGGGAGCTCCTACGAGCAGTACTTC. The encoded protein is CASSPQRGSSYEQYF.

This clonotype was seen repeatedly, ten times or more. The rearrangement links TRBV10-3 to TRBJ2-1; D assignment may be TRBD1 or TRBD2 (6 bases each). Trimming shortened V by 6 bases and J by 10 bases, and 19 bases separated the two germline ends. From germline, CDR1 is ENHRY and CDR2 SYGVKD. The CDR3 is made up of 14 amino acids. The CDR3 region is CAISGTSGGEEQFF. In nucleotides, the CDR3 is TGTGCCATCAGCGGGACCTCCGGGGGCGAGGAGCAGTTCTTC.

This clonotype was detected ten times or more. The J gene is TRBJ1-1, the V gene TRBV27; D remains unclear. Between the trimmed V and J ends, which lost 3 bases and 1 base, there was a span of 6 bases. The CDR3 contains 13 residues. The germline gives CDR1 MNHEY, CDR2 SMNVEV (reference sequence). CDR3 amino acids: CASSFGPNTEAFF. CDR3 nucleotides: TGTGCCAGCAGTTTTGGCCCGAACACTGAAGCTTTCTTT.

This clonotype came up many times. The chain combines TRBV12-3 or TRBV12-4 with TRBJ2-1; D is unresolved. The CDR3 contains 14 residues. The ends were cut back, 8 bases at V and 0 bases at J, with 11 bases in the middle. The CDR3 DNA reads as TGTGCCAGCGGGAAGGTTAGCTCCTACAATGAGCAGTTCTTC. Protein product: CASGKVSSYNEQFF.

This clonotype was observed many times. The chain has TRBV5-1 and TRBJ1-1; tentative D call: TRBD1 (6 bases). The CDR3 has 16 residues. Germline V gene sequence: CDR1 SGHRS, CDR2 YFSETQ. V lost 4 bases to trimming and J lost 0 bases, with 16 bases between them. CDR3 DNA: TGCGCCAGCAGCCATGCCGTTGGGGACATGAACACTGAAGCTTTCTTT. As protein: CASSHAVGDMNTEAFF. The full variable domain, with the rest looked up from reference TRBV5-1 and TRBJ1-1, is KAGVTQTPRYLIKTRGQQVTLSCSPISGHRSVSWYQQTPGQGLQFLFEYFSETQRNKGNFPGRFSGRQFSNSRSEMNVSTLELGDSALYLCASSHAVGDMNTEAFFGQGTRLTVV.

The sample holds many counts of this clonotype. This sequence joins TRBV5-1 and TRBJ2-7; 7 bases are a match to TRBD2. After removal of 2 bases from V and 7 bases from J, the junction contained 6 bases not matched to a gene. CDR1 is SGHRS, CDR2 YFSETQ, per germline. This CDR3 region has 13 residues. The DNA for the CDR3 is TGCGCCAGCAGCTTCGGGCGAGCGGGGGAGCAGTACTTC. This sequence encodes CASSFGRAGEQYF.

This clonotype was picked up many times. V gene TRBV6-2 or TRBV6-3 combines with J gene TRBJ2-3; the D gene could be TRBD1 or TRBD2 (5 bases each). The germline V gene has CDR1 MNHEY and CDR2 SVGEGT. V was cut by 0 bases and J by 4 bases, with 8 bases left in between. This CDR3 spans 14 amino acids. In nucleotides, the CDR3 is TGTGCCAGCAGTTACTCCGAGGGACCAGATACGCAGTATTTT. Protein sequence: CASSYSEGPDTQYF.

In this sample, this clonotype turned up many times. This sequence joins TRBV7-9 and TRBJ2-7, with no clear D. In germline, CDR1 is SEHNR, CDR2 FQNEAQ (reference sequence). The CDR3 runs 14 residues. Trimming removed 0 bases from V and 0 bases from J, with 6 bases in between. Here the CDR3 DNA reads TGTGCCAGCAGCTTAGCGATGCTCTCCTACGAGCAGTACTTC. Its protein is CASSLAMLSYEQYF. The full variable domain, with the rest looked up from reference TRBV7-9 and TRBJ2-7, is DTGVSQNPRHKITKRGQNVTFRCDPISEHNRLYWYRQTLGQGPEFLTYFQNEAQLEKSRLLSDRFSAERPKGSFSTLEIQRTEQGDSAMYLCASSLAMLSYEQYFGPGTRLTVT.

Many counts were recorded for this clonotype. The chain joins TRBV2 to TRBJ2-3; the D is unclear. Looked up from germline, CDR1 is SNHLY and CDR2 is FYNNEI. The length of the CDR3 is 12 residues. V was clipped by 6 bases and J by 5 bases, with 9 bases between them. CDR3 DNA: TGTGCCAGCAGCCAGTGGGAAGATACGCAGTATTTT. Translation: CASSQWEDTQYF.

This clonotype was recorded at least ten times. The rearrangement uses TRBV6-1 and TRBJ2-1, with TRBD2 as a possible D gene (6 bases). CDR1 and CDR2 (germline): MNHNS, SASEGT. V dropped 6 bases and J dropped 5 bases, with 17 bases sitting between them. The CDR3 contains 15 residues. DNA for the CDR3: TGTGCCAGCAGGCGGGACTCAATCCTGAACAATGAGCAGTTCTTC. Its protein product is CASRRDSILNNEQFF.

In its sample, this clonotype was seen many times. The chain carries TRBV7-6 and TRBJ2-1; 15 positions match TRBD2. The V gene end was trimmed by 4 bases and the J gene end by 1 base; junction bases not matched to a gene: 8. CDR3 length: 19 residues. Germline-derived CDR1 and CDR2 are SGHVS and FNYEAQ. This CDR3 is CASSSWTSGGAESYNEQFF. The CDR3 nucleotides are TGTGCCAGCAGCTCTTGGACTAGCGGGGGGGCAGAGTCCTACAATGAGCAGTTCTTC.